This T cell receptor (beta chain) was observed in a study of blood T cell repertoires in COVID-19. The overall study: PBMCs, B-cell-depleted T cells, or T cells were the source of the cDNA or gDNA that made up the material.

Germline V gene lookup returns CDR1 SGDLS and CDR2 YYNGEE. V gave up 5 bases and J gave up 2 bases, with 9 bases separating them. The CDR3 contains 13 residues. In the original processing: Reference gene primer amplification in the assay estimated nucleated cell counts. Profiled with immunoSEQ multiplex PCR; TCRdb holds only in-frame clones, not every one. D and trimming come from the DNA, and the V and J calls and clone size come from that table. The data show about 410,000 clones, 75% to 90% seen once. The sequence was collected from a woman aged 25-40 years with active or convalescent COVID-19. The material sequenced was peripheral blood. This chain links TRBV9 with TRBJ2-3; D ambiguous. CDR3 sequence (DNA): TGTGCCAGCAGTCAAGCCCTCACAGATACGCAGTATTTT. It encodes CASSQALTDTQYF.